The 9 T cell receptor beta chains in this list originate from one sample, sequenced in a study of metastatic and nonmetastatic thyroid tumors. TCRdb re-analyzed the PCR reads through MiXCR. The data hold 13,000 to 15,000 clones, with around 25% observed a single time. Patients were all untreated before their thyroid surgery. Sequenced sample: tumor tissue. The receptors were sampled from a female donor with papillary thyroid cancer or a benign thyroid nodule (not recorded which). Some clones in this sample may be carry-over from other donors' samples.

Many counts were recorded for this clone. The CDR3 DNA reads TGCGCCAGCAGCTTGGATGGTTCCCCGGGGACTGAAGCTTTCTTT. Protein: CASSLDGSPGTEAFF. J is TRBJ1-1 and V is TRBV5-1; no reliable D call. Trimming took 0 bases from V and 5 from J, leaving 14 bases between them. The CDR3 is 15 amino acids. Looked up from germline, CDR1 is SGHRS and CDR2 is YFSETQ.

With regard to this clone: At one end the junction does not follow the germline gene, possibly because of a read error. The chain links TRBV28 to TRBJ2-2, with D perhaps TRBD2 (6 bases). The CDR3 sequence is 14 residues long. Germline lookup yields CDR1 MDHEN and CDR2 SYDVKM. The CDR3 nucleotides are TGTGCCATCAGTCCTCGCGGGACGGACTGGGAGCTGTTTTTT. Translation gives CAISPRGTDWELFF.

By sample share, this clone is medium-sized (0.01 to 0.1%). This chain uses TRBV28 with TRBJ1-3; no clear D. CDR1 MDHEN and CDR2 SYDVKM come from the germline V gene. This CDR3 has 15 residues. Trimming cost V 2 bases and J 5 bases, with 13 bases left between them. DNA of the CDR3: TGTGCCAGCAGTTTACCGGGGTTAGGAAGAAACACCATATATTTT. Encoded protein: CASSLPGLGRNTIYF.

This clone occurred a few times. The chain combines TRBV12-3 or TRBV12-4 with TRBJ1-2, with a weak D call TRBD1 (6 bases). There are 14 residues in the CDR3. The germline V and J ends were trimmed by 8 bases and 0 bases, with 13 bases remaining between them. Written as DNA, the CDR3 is TGTGCCAGCGGCAAGACAGGTTCTAACTATGGCTACACCTTC. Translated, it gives CASGKTGSNYGYTF.

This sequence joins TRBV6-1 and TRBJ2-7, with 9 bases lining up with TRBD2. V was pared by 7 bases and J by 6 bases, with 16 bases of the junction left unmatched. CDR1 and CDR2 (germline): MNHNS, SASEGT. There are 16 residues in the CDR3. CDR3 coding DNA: TGTGCCAGCACTCCATTTCGGGGGCGGGGGGGCCTCGAGCAGTACTTC. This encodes CASTPFRGRGGLEQYF.

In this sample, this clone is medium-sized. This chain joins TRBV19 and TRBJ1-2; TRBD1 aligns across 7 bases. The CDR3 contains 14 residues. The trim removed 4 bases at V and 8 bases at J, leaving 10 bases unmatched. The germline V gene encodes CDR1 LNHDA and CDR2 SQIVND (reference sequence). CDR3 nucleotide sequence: TGTGCCAGTAGTACGGACAGGTCCCCGAGAGGCTACACCTTC. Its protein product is CASSTDRSPRGYTF. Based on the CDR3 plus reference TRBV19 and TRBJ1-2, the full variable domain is DGGITQSPKYLFRKEGQNVTLSCEQNLNHDAMYWYRQDPGQGLRLIYYSQIVNDFQKGDIAEGYSVSREKKESFPLTVTSAQKNPTAFYLCASSTDRSPRGYTFGSGTRLTVV.

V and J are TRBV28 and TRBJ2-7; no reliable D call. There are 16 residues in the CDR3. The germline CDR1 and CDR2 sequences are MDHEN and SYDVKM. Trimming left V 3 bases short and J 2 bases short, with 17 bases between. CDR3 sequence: CASSFLLDGLTYEQYF. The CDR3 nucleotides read TGTGCCAGCAGTTTCTTACTGGATGGGTTAACCTACGAGCAGTACTTC.

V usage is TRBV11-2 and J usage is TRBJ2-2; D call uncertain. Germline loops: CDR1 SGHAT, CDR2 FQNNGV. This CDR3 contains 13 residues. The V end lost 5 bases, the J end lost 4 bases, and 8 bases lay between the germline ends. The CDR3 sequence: CASSKESTGELFF. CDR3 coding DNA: TGTGCCAGCAGCAAAGAAAGCACCGGGGAGCTGTTTTTT.

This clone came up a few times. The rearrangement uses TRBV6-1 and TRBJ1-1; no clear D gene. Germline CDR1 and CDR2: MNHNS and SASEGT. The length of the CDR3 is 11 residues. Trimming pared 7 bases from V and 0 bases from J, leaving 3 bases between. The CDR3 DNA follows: TGTGCCAGCACCCTGAACACTGAAGCTTTCTTT. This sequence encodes CASTLNTEAFF.